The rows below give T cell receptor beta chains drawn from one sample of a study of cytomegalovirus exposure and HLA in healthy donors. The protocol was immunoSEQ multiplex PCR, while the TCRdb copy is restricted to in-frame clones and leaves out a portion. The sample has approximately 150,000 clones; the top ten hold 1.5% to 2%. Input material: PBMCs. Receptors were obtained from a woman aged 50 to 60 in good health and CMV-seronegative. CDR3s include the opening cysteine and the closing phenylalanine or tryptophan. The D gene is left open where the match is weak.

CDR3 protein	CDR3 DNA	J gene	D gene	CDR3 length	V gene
CASSFQQGVPYEQYF	TGTGCCAGCAGCTTCCAACAGGGAGTCCCCTACGAGCAGTACTTC	TRBJ2-7	NA	15	TRBV5-4
CASSFSDSSNQPQHF	TGTGCCAGCAGCTTTTCCGACAGTAGCAATCAGCCCCAGCATTTT	TRBJ1-5	NA	15	TRBV5-4
CASSIQQGNTEAFF	TGCGCCAGCAGTATCCAGCAGGGGAACACTGAAGCTTTCTTT	TRBJ1-1	NA	14	TRBV5-1
CASSQGTLAKNIQYF	TGTGCCAGCAGCCAGGGGACATTAGCCAAAAACATTCAGTACTTC	TRBJ2-4	NA	15	TRBV27
CASSPSGVAGGYTF	TGTGCCAGCTCACCATCAGGGGTGGCCGGTGGCTACACCTTC	TRBJ1-2	NA	14	TRBV18
CASIWGQGSTEAFF	TGTGCCAGTATATGGGGACAGGGGAGCACTGAAGCTTTCTTT	TRBJ1-1	TRBD1	14	TRBV19
CASSPLTGNANEKLFF	TGTGCCAGCTCACCGCTGACAGGGAACGCTAATGAAAAACTGTTTTTT	TRBJ1-4	TRBD1	16	TRBV18
CASSIRWDRDYNEQFF	TGTGCCAGTAGTATAAGATGGGACAGAGACTACAATGAGCAGTTCTTC	TRBJ2-1	TRBD1	16	TRBV19
CASSVADSYEQYF	TGTGCCAGCAGCGTCGCGGACTCCTACGAGCAGTACTTC	TRBJ2-7	NA	13	TRBV9
CASSSAGGIATEAFF	TGCGCCAGCAGCTCGGCGGGCGGGATTGCCACTGAAGCTTTCTTT	TRBJ1-1	NA	15	TRBV5-1
CASSLLTIGGEAFF	TGTGCCAGCAGTTTACTTACCATAGGGGGCGAAGCTTTCTTT	TRBJ1-1	TRBD1	14	TRBV28
CASSPRTSGAYEQYF	TGTGCCAGCAGCCCTCGGACTAGCGGGGCCTACGAGCAGTACTTC	TRBJ2-7	TRBD2	15	TRBV11-2
CASSGEGSTIYF	TGTGCCAGCTCCGGGGAGGGAAGCACCATATATTTT	TRBJ1-3	NA	12	TRBV6-5
CASIRDSNQPQHF	TGTGCCAGCATCAGGGATAGCAATCAGCCCCAGCATTTT	TRBJ1-5	NA	13	TRBV2
CASSYSLSDEQYF	TGTGCCAGCAGTTACTCGCTGAGTGACGAGCAGTACTTC	TRBJ2-7	NA	13	TRBV6-5
CASSSQGAHQPQHF	TGTGCCAGCAGTTCTCAGGGGGCCCATCAGCCCCAGCATTTT	TRBJ1-5	TRBD1	14	TRBV28
CASHRKTALYGYTF	TGTGCCAGTCACCGAAAGACAGCCTTATATGGCTACACCTTC	TRBJ1-2	NA	14	TRBV28
CASSVVGGSRDTQYF	TGTGCCAGCAGCGTAGTTGGCGGTTCAAGAGATACGCAGTATTTT	TRBJ2-3	NA	15	TRBV9
CASSTGQGNTEAFF	TGTGCCAGCAGCACGGGACAGGGGAACACTGAAGCTTTCTTT	TRBJ1-1	TRBD1	14	TRBV7-3
CASSHTTVGTDTQYF	TGTGCCAGCAGCCACACCACGGTAGGCACAGATACGCAGTATTTT	TRBJ2-3	NA	15	TRBV14
CASSVAIGQPQHF	TGTGCCAGCAGCGTAGCCATCGGTCAGCCCCAGCATTTT	TRBJ1-5	NA	13	TRBV9
CSVVPGLAGGNTDTQYF	TGCAGCGTTGTCCCGGGACTAGCGGGCGGGAACACAGATACGCAGTATTTT	TRBJ2-3	TRBD2	17	TRBV29-1
CASSRQGGSNQPQHF	TGTGCCAGCAGCAGGCAGGGAGGGAGCAATCAGCCCCAGCATTTT	TRBJ1-5	NA	15	TRBV7-2
CASNGGAPDTQYF	TGTGCCAGTAACGGCGGGGCCCCCGATACGCAGTATTTT	TRBJ2-3	NA	13	TRBV19
CASSLQMGRLNTEAFF	TGTGCCAGCAGCCTCCAGATGGGCCGGCTGAACACTGAAGCTTTCTTT	TRBJ1-1	NA	16	TRBV11-1
CAWSLAYEQYF	TGTGCCTGGAGTCTTGCCTACGAGCAGTACTTC	TRBJ2-7	NA	11	TRBV30
CASSLWTSGGYTGDNEQFF	TGTGCCAGCAGCCTCTGGACTAGCGGGGGATATACGGGGGACAATGAGCAGTTCTTC	TRBJ2-1	TRBD2	19	TRBV7-9
CASSQDRVVGFDQPQHF	TGCGCCAGCAGCCAAGATCGAGTAGTCGGTTTTGATCAGCCCCAGCATTTT	TRBJ1-5	NA	17	TRBV4-1
CASSQGRPSGALGDTQYF	TGCGCCAGCAGCCAGGGTCGGCCTAGCGGGGCCCTCGGAGATACGCAGTATTTT	TRBJ2-3	TRBD2	18	TRBV4-1
CASISVAGGYEQYF	TGTGCCAGCATTTCCGTCGCGGGGGGCTACGAGCAGTACTTC	TRBJ2-7	TRBD2	14	TRBV6-6
CASSQDASGSYEQYF	TGCGCCAGCAGCCAAGATGCCAGCGGGAGTTACGAGCAGTACTTC	TRBJ2-7	TRBD2	15	TRBV4-1
CASSIGGRGTGELFF	TGTGCCAGTAGTATCGGCGGGAGAGGCACCGGGGAGCTGTTTTTT	TRBJ2-2	TRBD2	15	TRBV19
CASKLGGTTYEQYF	TGTGCCAGCAAACTCGGGGGGACCACCTACGAGCAGTACTTC	TRBJ2-7	TRBD2	14	TRBV27
CASSGTSGPVRKTQYF	TGTGCCAGCAGCGGCACTAGCGGGCCTGTGCGGAAGACCCAGTACTTC	TRBJ2-5	TRBD2	16	TRBV4-2
CASSPQGYSYEQYF	TGTGCCAGCAGCCCACAGGGCTACTCCTACGAGCAGTACTTC	TRBJ2-7	NA	14	TRBV11-3
CASSIYPTSEYEQYF	TGTGCCAGCAGCATCTACCCGACTAGCGAATACGAGCAGTACTTC	TRBJ2-7	TRBD2	15	TRBV7-2
CASSPSRDNEQYF	TGTGCCAGCTCACCTAGCAGGGATAACGAGCAGTACTTC	TRBJ2-7	NA	13	TRBV18
CASSYSRAGATDTQYF	TGTGCCAGCAGTTACTCTCGAGCGGGAGCCACAGATACGCAGTATTTT	TRBJ2-3	TRBD2	16	TRBV6-6
CASKGQGLEAFF	TGTGCCAGCAAGGGACAGGGCCTAGAAGCTTTCTTT	TRBJ1-1	TRBD1	12	TRBV28
CASSLQGGGNQPQHF	TGTGCCAGTAGTCTTCAGGGTGGTGGCAATCAGCCCCAGCATTTT	TRBJ1-5	NA	15	TRBV19
CASSAHRQGAGGSTEAFF	TGTGCCAGCAGCGCCCACCGACAGGGCGCCGGTGGAAGCACTGAAGCTTTCTTT	TRBJ1-1	TRBD1	18	TRBV7-2